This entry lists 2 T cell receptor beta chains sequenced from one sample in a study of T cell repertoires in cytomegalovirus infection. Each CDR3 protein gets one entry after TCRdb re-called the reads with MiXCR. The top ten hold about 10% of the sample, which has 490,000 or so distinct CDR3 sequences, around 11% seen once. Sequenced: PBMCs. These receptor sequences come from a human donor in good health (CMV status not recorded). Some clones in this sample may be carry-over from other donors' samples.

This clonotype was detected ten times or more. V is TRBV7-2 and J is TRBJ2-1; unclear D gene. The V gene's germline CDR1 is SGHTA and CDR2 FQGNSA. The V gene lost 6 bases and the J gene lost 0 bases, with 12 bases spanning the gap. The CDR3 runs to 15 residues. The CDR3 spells CASSFQESSYNEQFF. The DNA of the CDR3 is TGTGCCAGCAGTTTCCAGGAAAGCTCCTACAATGAGCAGTTCTTC.

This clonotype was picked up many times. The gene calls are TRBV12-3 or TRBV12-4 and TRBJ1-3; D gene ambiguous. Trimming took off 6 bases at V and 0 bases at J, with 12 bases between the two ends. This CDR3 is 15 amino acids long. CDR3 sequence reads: CASSPPDRSGNTIYF. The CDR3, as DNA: TGTGCCAGCAGCCCCCCTGATCGCTCTGGAAACACCATATATTTT.